The T cell receptor (beta chain) described here comes from a study of technical replicates of blood from a few donors. Trimming at V came to 2 bases and at J to 7 bases, leaving 4 bases not matched to a gene. CDR1 is MNHEY and CDR2 is SMNVEV in the germline V gene (reference sequence). CDR3 size: 13 residues. Some clones are missing from TCRdb's copy, which holds only in-frame ones; the method was immunoSEQ multiplex PCR. This sample has 50,000 to 70,000 clones; 91% occur once, and the top ten carry around 3.9%. The sequence was collected from a human donor in good health. Some clones in this sample may be carry-over from other donors' samples. The chain recombines TRBV27 with TRBJ1-2, with 7 positions matching TRBD1. What was sequenced was PBMCs. In DNA form, the CDR3 reads TGTGCCAGCAGTTTACAGGGGGTCGGTGGCTACACCTTC. Translation gives CASSLQGVGGYTF.